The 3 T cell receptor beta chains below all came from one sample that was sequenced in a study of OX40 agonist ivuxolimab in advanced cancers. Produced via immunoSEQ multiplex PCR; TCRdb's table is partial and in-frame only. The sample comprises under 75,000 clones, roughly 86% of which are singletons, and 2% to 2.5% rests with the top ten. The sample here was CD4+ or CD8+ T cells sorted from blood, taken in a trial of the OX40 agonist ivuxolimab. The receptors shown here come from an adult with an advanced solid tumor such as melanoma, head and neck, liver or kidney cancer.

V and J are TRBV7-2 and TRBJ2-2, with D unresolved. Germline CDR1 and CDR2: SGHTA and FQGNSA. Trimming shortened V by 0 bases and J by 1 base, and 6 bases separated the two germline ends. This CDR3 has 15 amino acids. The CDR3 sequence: CASSLAPGNTGELFF. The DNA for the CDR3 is TGTGCCAGCAGCTTAGCGCCAGGGAACACCGGGGAGCTGTTTTTT.

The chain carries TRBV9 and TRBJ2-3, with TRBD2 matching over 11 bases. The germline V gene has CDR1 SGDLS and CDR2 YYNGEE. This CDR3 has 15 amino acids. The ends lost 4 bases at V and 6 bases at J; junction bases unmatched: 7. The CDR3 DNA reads TGTGCCAGCAGCATCTCTAGCGGGAGGCGGGATACGCAGTATTTT. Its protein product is CASSISSGRRDTQYF.

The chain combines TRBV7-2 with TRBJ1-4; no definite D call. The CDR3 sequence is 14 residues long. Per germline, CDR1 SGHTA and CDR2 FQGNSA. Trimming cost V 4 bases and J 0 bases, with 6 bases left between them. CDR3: CASSSHPTNEKLFF. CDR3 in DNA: TGTGCCAGCAGCTCCCACCCAACTAATGAAAAACTGTTTTTT.